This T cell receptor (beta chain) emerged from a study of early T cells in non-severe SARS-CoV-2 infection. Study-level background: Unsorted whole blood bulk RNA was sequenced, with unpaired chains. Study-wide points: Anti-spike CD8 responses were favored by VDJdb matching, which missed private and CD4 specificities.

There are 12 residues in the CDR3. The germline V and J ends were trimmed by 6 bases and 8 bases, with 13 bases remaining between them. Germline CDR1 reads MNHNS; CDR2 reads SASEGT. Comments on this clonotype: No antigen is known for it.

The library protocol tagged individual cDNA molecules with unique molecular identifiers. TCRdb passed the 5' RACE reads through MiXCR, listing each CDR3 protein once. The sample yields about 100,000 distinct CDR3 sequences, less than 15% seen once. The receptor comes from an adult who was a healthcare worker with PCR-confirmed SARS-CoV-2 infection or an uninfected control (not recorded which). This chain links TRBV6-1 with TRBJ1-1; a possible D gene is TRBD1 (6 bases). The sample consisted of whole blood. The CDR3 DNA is TGTGCCAGCAGCTCGGACAGCCCCGAAGCTTTCTTT. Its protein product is CASSSDSPEAFF.